The clone carrying this T cell receptor beta chain has a handful of counts. The target antigen is unknown. One junction end does not reproduce the germline sequence, and a read error may be involved. The entry originates in a study of T cells in Graves' hyperthyroidism and ophthalmopathy. Findings of the study overall: Among clonotypes expanded in thyroid above 0.001, most were also found in blood. The model predicted ophthalmopathy a median about 6.6 months before onset.

CDR3 size: 15 residues. Amplification yielded TCR beta CDR3 regions, with RNA transcripts as the source. The HTBI primer set was used in a first-round RT-PCR of the TCR CDR3. From the multiplex PCR reads, TCRdb called clonotypes with MiXCR, one entry per CDR3 protein. The profile shows about 370,000 distinct CDR3 sequences, about 16% of them singletons. The chain is built from TRBV12-3 or TRBV12-4 and TRBJ2-2; 7 positions agree with TRBD1. The receptor was isolated from a woman aged 60-70 years with Graves' ophthalmopathy. Material for sequencing was blood. The CDR3 here is CASKKGQTNTRELFF. The CDR3 DNA follows: TGTGCCAGCAAAAAGGGACAGACGAACACCAGGGAGCTGTTTTTT.